This T cell receptor beta chain was observed in a study of T cells in Graves' hyperthyroidism and ophthalmopathy. As to this clonotype: Its specificity is not known.

Diagnoses were made from clinical symptoms, serum measures (thyroxine and TRAb), thyroid ultrasound and orbital computed tomography. Researchers took RNA transcripts and amplified the TCR beta CDR3 regions from them. Carried out on the TCR CDR3, a first-round RT-PCR used the HTBI primer set. Using its own MiXCR run on the multiplex PCR reads, TCRdb lists one record per CDR3 protein. The data hold about 480,000 distinct CDR3 sequences, with 22% observed a single time. This CDR3 has 15 residues. The ends lost 4 bases at V and 2 bases at J; junction bases unmatched: 8. Germline V gene lookup returns CDR1 DFQATT and CDR2 SNEGSKA (reference sequence). Study-wide results and limits: The majority of expanded thyroid clonotypes above 0.001 also appeared in blood.

The receptor was isolated from a woman aged 65 to 85 with Graves' ophthalmopathy. This sequence joins TRBV20-1 and TRBJ2-7, with TRBD2 identical over 10 bases. The sequenced sample was blood. CDR3 residues: CSATDIAGGPYEQYF. DNA for the CDR3: TGCAGTGCTACAGACATAGCGGGAGGCCCCTACGAGCAGTACTTC.